These 17 T cell receptor beta chains originate from one sample sequenced in a study of human T cells and chemical hapten exposure. The time point is: patch test 2, 6 weeks after DPC sensitization. Treatment denoted: therapeutic diphenylcyclopropenone sensitization with weekly scalp DPC. Using its own MiXCR run on the RACE reads, TCRdb lists one record per CDR3 protein. The data hold tens of thousands of distinct CDR3 sequences, with 3% to 3.5% observed a single time. Sample: whole blood, taken in connection with sensitization to the hapten diphenylcyclopropenone (DPC). All receptors come from a middle-aged man with alopecia areata. Some clones in this sample may be carry-over from other donors' samples.

In its sample, this clonotype was seen many times. The chain recombines TRBV9 with TRBJ1-3; D not certain. Trimming cost V 4 bases and J 0 bases, with 8 bases left between them. The germline CDR1 and CDR2 sequences are SGDLS and YYNGEE. The CDR3 is 14 residues long. The CDR3 loop is CASSPQISGNTIYF. CDR3 nucleotides: TGTGCCAGCAGCCCCCAGATCTCTGGAAACACCATATATTTT.

This clonotype came up many times. This rearrangement joins TRBV28 to TRBJ1-1; D not certain. CDR3 length: 12 residues. The V end was cut by 1 base, the J end by 7 bases, with 7 bases between. From germline, CDR1 is MDHEN and CDR2 SYDVKM. The CDR3 sequence: CASSLSESEAFF. The DNA of the CDR3 is TGTGCCAGCAGTTTATCAGAGAGTGAAGCTTTCTTT.

This clonotype was detected ten times or more. V and J are TRBV7-3 and TRBJ2-7, with TRBD2 matching 9 bases. CDR3 length: 13 residues. After removal of 5 bases from V and 4 bases from J, the junction contained 3 bases not matched to a gene. Germline CDR1 reads SGHTA; CDR2 reads FQGTGA. CDR3 sequence (DNA): TGTGCCAGCAGCAAGGGACTAGCATACGAGCAGTACTTC. Its translation is CASSKGLAYEQYF.

At least ten counts were recorded for this clonotype. The CDR3 nucleotides read TGCGCCAGCAGTGAGTCGACCTACGAGCAGTACTTC. Its protein is CASSESTYEQYF. V gene TRBV10-1 combines with J gene TRBJ2-7; no firm D call. The CDR3 runs to 12 residues. Per the germline V gene, CDR1 is WNHNN and CDR2 is SYGVQD (reference sequence). V lost 0 bases, J lost 2 bases, and 2 bases lay in between.

This clonotype was detected many times. The chain carries TRBV29-1 and TRBJ2-5; D gene ambiguous. Germline CDR1 SQVTM, CDR2 ANQGSEA. Trimming left V 3 bases short and J 5 bases short, with 10 bases between. The CDR3 is 12 amino acids. CDR3 sequence: CSVDGLGETQYF. CDR3 sequence (DNA): TGCAGCGTTGACGGCCTTGGGGAGACCCAGTACTTC.

This clonotype turned up a few times. The gene calls are TRBV5-6 and TRBJ1-2, with D unresolved. Germline V gene sequence: CDR1 SGHDT, CDR2 YYEEEE. The CDR3 is 16 residues long. Trimming left V 1 base short and J 7 bases short, with 20 bases between. CDR3 coding DNA: TGTGCCAGCAGCTTGTCGGCAACCCTCTCCCAGGCTGGCTACACCTTC. It encodes CASSLSATLSQAGYTF.

This clonotype appeared many times. The chain's CDR3 is CAWTGGGGQPQHF. As DNA, the CDR3 is TGTGCCTGGACAGGGGGAGGCGGTCAGCCCCAGCATTTT. The J gene is TRBJ1-5, the V gene TRBV30; 7 bases match TRBD1. CDR1 and CDR2 from the germline V gene are GTSNPN and SVGIG (reference sequence). This CDR3 has 13 residues. Losses at the gene ends were 4 bases for V and 6 bases for J; bases not matched to a gene: 6.

The gene calls are TRBV4-2 and TRBJ2-3, with D tentatively TRBD1 or TRBD2 (5 bases each). CDR1 is LGHNA, CDR2 YNFKEQ, per germline. Deletions cut 0 bases from V and 4 bases from J, with 17 bases between. CDR3 length: 17 residues. The CDR3 nucleotides read TGTGCCAGCAGCCAAGAGTATGGGGCTAGCAGCGCAGATACGCAGTATTTT. Protein sequence: CASSQEYGASSADTQYF.

Remarks on this clonotype: A much larger clone differs from this one at a single base, so this may be a read error. The chain couples TRBV15 to TRBJ1-1; D unclear. The germline CDR1 and CDR2 sequences are LNHNV and YYDKDF (reference sequence). The CDR3 loop spans 14 amino acids. CDR3 region: CVTSRDSGNTEAFF. Here the CDR3 DNA reads TGTGTCACCAGCAGAGATTCAGGGAACACTGAAGCTTTCTTT.

This clonotype was picked up many times. The chain uses TRBV6-5 and TRBJ2-7; no firm D call. The CDR3 consists of 13 residues. Trimming stripped 4 bases from V and 3 bases from J, with 10 bases between. CDR1 is MNHEY, CDR2 SVGAGI, per germline. The CDR3 DNA reads TGTGCCAGCAGTTCCGCGTCGGGCTACGAGCAGTACTTC. It encodes CASSSASGYEQYF.

This clonotype appeared a few times. The J gene is TRBJ2-2, the V gene TRBV20-1; the D is unclear. V gave up 6 bases and J gave up 8 bases, with 19 bases separating them. This CDR3 is 14 amino acids long. Germline V gene data show CDR1 as DFQATT and CDR2 as SNEGSKA (reference sequence). The CDR3 bases are TGCAGTGCCTCGGACCAGGATTGGTCAGGGGAGCTGTTTTTT. It is translated as CSASDQDWSGELFF.

This clonotype was counted at least ten times. V usage is TRBV12-5 and J usage is TRBJ2-3; a weak D match, TRBD1 (6 bases). The CDR3 has 15 amino acids. Per the germline V gene, CDR1 is LGHNT and CDR2 is FRNRAP. V shed 6 bases and J shed 0 bases, with 13 bases lying between them. The CDR3 protein is CASGPGHSSTDTQYF. The CDR3 region has the DNA TGTGCTAGTGGCCCGGGACATTCTAGCACAGATACGCAGTATTTT.

Ten or more counts support this clonotype. This sequence joins TRBV3-1 and TRBJ2-1, with D possibly matching TRBD2 (6 bases). The V gene's germline CDR1 is LGHDT and CDR2 YNNKEL (reference sequence). CDR3 length equals 14 residues. With 4 bases removed from V and 4 bases from J, the gap between germline ends came to 11 bases. The CDR3 DNA is TGTGCCAGCAGCCCACCCGGGACTTACAATGAGCAGTTCTTC. Its protein is CASSPPGTYNEQFF.

The chain couples TRBV5-1 to TRBJ2-5; the match to TRBD1 covers 9 bases. CDR1 is SGHRS and CDR2 is YFSETQ in the germline V gene. V lost 0 bases to trimming and J lost 2 bases; unmatched junction nucleotides: 2. The CDR3 consists of 15 residues. The CDR3 loop is CASSLGQGVQETQYF. In DNA form, the CDR3 reads TGCGCCAGCAGCTTGGGACAGGGGGTTCAAGAGACCCAGTACTTC.

This clonotype was picked up many times. V and J are TRBV18 and TRBJ2-2; D is perhaps TRBD2 (5 bases). The germline CDR1 and CDR2 sequences are KGHSH and LQKENI. CDR3 length: 16 amino acids. V dropped 0 bases and J dropped 1 base, with 9 bases sitting between them. CDR3 nucleotide sequence: TGTGCCAGCTCACCACCGGGTCGGGAGAACACCGGGGAGCTGTTTTTT. Amino acids: CASSPPGRENTGELFF.

This clonotype was observed many times. This chain joins TRBV5-4 and TRBJ2-7, with D unresolved. Germline CDR1 reads SGHNT; CDR2 reads YYREEE (reference sequence). V was cut by 0 bases and J by 3 bases, with 10 bases left in between. The CDR3 is 14 residues long. The CDR3 DNA reads as TGTGCCAGCAGCTTGGAAGGGCCCCACTACGAGCAGTACTTC. Amino acid sequence: CASSLEGPHYEQYF.

This clonotype was observed at least ten times. The chain has TRBV9 and TRBJ2-1, with D perhaps given as TRBD1 or TRBD2 (5 bases each). The ends were cut back, 4 bases at V and 0 bases at J, with 14 bases in the middle. The CDR3 has 16 amino acids. Germline assignment: CDR1 SGDLS and CDR2 YYNGEE. CDR3 sequence reads: CASSLARGPSYNEQFF. CDR3 DNA sequence: TGTGCCAGCAGCCTAGCTAGGGGTCCCTCCTACAATGAGCAGTTCTTC.